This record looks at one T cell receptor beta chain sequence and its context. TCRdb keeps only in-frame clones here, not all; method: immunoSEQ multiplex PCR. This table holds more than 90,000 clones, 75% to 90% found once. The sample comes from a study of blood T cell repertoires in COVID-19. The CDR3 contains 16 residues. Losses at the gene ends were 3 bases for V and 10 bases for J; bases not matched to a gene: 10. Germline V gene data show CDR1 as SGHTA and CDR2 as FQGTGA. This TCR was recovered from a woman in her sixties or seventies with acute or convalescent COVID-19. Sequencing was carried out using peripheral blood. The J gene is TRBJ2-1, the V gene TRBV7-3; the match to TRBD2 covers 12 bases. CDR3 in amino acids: CASSFSGTSGPPEQFF. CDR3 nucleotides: TGTGCCAGCAGCTTTTCCGGGACTAGCGGGCCCCCGGAGCAGTTCTTC. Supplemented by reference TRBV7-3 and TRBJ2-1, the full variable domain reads GAGVSQTPSNKVTEKGKYVELRCDPISGHTALYWYRQSLGQGPEFLIYFQGTGAADDSGLPNDRFFAVRPEGSVSTLKIQRTERGDSAVYLCASSFSGTSGPPEQFFGPGTRLTVL.